This TCR beta chain was identified during a study of regulatory T cells in long-lasting Graves disease. Across the study: Less than 3 months of antithyroid drugs had been taken by newly diagnosed Graves' patients.

Arm-PCR of CDR3 regions with iRepertoire HTBI primers generated TCR beta libraries. Original processing methods: Looking across samples, the authors found 62 TRBV and 14 to 15 TRBJ segments. One entry per CDR3 protein, called by TCRdb with MiXCR from the multiplex PCR reads. These V and J calls are TCRdb output, not the study's own analysis. Of about 400,000 distinct CDR3 sequences in the sample, roughly 15% are singletons; the top ten hold roughly 20%. CDR1 MNHNS and CDR2 SASEGT come from the germline V gene. The V segment lost 5 bases and the J segment 5 bases; nucleotides outside the gene matches: 10. The CDR3 covers 18 residues. As for time point: newly diagnosed GD, antithyroid drugs for less than 3 months. RNA isolated from PBMCs was used to make the TCR library. This clonotype was observed at least ten times.

The chain carries TRBV6-1 and TRBJ2-1, with 15 bases that match TRBD2. This specimen was peripheral blood mononuclear cells (PBMCs), taken at new diagnosis, from a patient treated with antithyroid drugs. The TCR comes from a female donor with Graves disease. The CDR3 reads CASSPGLAGGFVNNEQFF. The CDR3 DNA reads as TGTGCCAGCAGTCCCGGACTAGCGGGGGGGTTCGTAAACAATGAGCAGTTCTTC.